This T cell receptor (beta chain) was identified during a study of PD-L1 blockade in urothelial cancer. In the study overall: Analyses were performed on blood at 3 weeks after treatment start (the second dose) and at 6 weeks.

This CDR3 region has 12 residues. V was shortened by 11 bases and J by 4 bases, with 14 bases between the two germline ends. Per germline, CDR1 MNHNS and CDR2 SASEGT. Profiling relied on immunoSEQ multiplex PCR, and the TCRdb table lists in-frame clones only, not all of them. The table lists about 48,000 clones, 70% to 90% of them singletons, with over 9.5% in the top ten. Specified time point: peripheral blood 6 weeks after treatment start. This clonotype was obtained from a man in his 60s with urothelial cancer. Here the sequenced sample was PBMCs, taken around atezolizumab (anti-PD-L1) treatment. This chain joins TRBV6-1 and TRBJ1-2; maybe TRBD1 (6 bases). The CDR3: CALSLGGYGYTF. CDR3 in DNA: TGTGCCCTGTCGCTAGGGGGCTATGGCTACACCTTC.